These 17 T cell receptor beta chains were all obtained from the same sample, sequenced in a study of cytomegalovirus exposure and HLA in healthy donors (dated by TCRdb to 2017 to 2019). The library relied on the immunoSEQ multiplex PCR assay. The multiplex PCR relied on a mix of 60 forward primers for TCR Vbeta segments and 13 reverse primers for TCR Jbeta segments. In TCRdb, the immuneACCESS table is reduced to in-frame sequences with V and J assigned. These tables do not hold every clone; where another copy was compared, an unresolved V gene accounts for under half, and the others remain unexplained. This sample's table has entries for approximately 40,000 clones. About 6.2% of the sample comes from the top ten. The sample comprised PBMCs. The source of these receptors is a human donor in good health.

As regards this clone: This sample includes further DNA sequences coding for the same CDR3. The chain is built from TRBV30 and TRBJ1-6; perhaps TRBD1 as D (5 bases). This CDR3 is built from 12 residues. Trimming pared 5 bases from V and 8 bases from J, leaving 10 bases between. Germline CDR1 GTSNPN, CDR2 SVGIG (reference sequence). In DNA form, the CDR3 reads TGTGCCTGGGGCGGAGGGGATTCACCCCTCCACTTT. Translation gives CAWGGGDSPLHF.

This chain connects TRBV27 to TRBJ1-2; D is unresolved. V lost 1 base and J lost 0, with 6 bases in between. Germline V gene data show CDR1 as MNHEY and CDR2 as SMNVEV (reference sequence). The CDR3 loop spans 14 amino acids. CDR3 sequence: CASSLYPANYGYTF. CDR3 coding DNA: TGTGCCAGCAGTTTATACCCAGCTAACTATGGCTACACCTTC.

Turning to this clone: The same CDR3 can be traced to other DNA sequences in this sample. The rearrangement links TRBV30 to TRBJ1-2; D call uncertain. The germline V gene encodes CDR1 GTSNPN and CDR2 SVGIG (reference sequence). CDR3 length: 12 amino acids. V shed 6 bases and J shed 4 bases, with 12 bases lying between them. CDR3 amino acids: CACPAELYGYTF. The CDR3 DNA follows: TGTGCCTGCCCCGCGGAGCTCTATGGCTACACCTTC.

This chain joins TRBV19 and TRBJ1-1, with 7 positions matching TRBD1. The ends lost 7 bases at V and 4 bases at J; junction bases unmatched: 9. This CDR3 spans 14 amino acids. Germline assignment: CDR1 LNHDA and CDR2 SQIVND (reference sequence). The CDR3 coding sequence is TGTGCCAGTACCGCCGGGACAGCCCTCACTGAAGCTTTCTTT. The encoded protein is CASTAGTALTEAFF. The full variable domain, in which reference TRBV19 and TRBJ1-1 provide the parts outside the CDR3, is DGGITQSPKYLFRKEGQNVTLSCEQNLNHDAMYWYRQDPGQGLRLIYYSQIVNDFQKGDIAEGYSVSREKKESFPLTVTSAQKNPTAFYLCASTAGTALTEAFFGQGTRLTVV.

This chain uses TRBV27 with TRBJ1-1; 8 nucleotides match TRBD1. CDR1 and CDR2 (germline): MNHEY, SMNVEV (reference sequence). The CDR3 covers 16 residues. V shed 5 bases, J shed 4 bases, and the junction held 12 bases outside the gene matches. CDR3 residues: CASSLLMTGAFTEAFF. CDR3 nucleotide sequence: TGTGCCAGCAGTCTACTAATGACAGGGGCCTTCACTGAAGCTTTCTTT.

The chain recombines TRBV2 with TRBJ2-7; D perhaps matches TRBD2 (6 bases). The germline V and J ends were trimmed by 6 bases and 8 bases, with 38 bases remaining between them. CDR3 length: 20 residues. Looked up from germline, CDR1 is SNHLY and CDR2 is FYNNEI. The CDR3 DNA sequence: TGTGCCAGCAGCTTGACCCGCAGTGGGCTACGGAGGTCCAGGGACTTTCAGCAGTACTTC. This codes for CASSLTRSGLRRSRDFQQYF.

The genes are TRBV7-3 and TRBJ2-6; D is perhaps TRBD2 (5 bases). This CDR3 comprises 20 residues. V was pared by 3 bases and J by 1 base, with 22 bases between. In germline, CDR1 is SGHTA, CDR2 FQGTGA. Here the CDR3 reads CASSFRTPRTRESGANVLTF. In DNA form, the CDR3 reads TGTGCCAGCAGCTTCCGGACGCCCCGGACCCGGGAATCTGGGGCCAACGTCCTGACTTTC.

This chain links TRBV30 with TRBJ1-4, with D unresolved. The V gene's germline CDR1 is GTSNPN and CDR2 SVGIG (reference sequence). The length of the CDR3 is 16 residues. Trimming left V 7 bases short and J 0 bases short, with 18 bases between. As DNA, the CDR3 is TGTGCCTCAGGCACTCGGGGAGTTGCAACTAATGAAAAACTGTTTTTT. It encodes CASGTRGVATNEKLFF. Filled out from reference TRBV30 and TRBJ1-4, the complete variable domain reads SQTIHQWPATLVQPVGSPLSLECTVEGTSNPNLYWYRQAAGRGLQLLFYSVGIGQISSEVPQNLSASRPQDRQFILSSKKLLLSDSGFYLCASGTRGVATNEKLFFGSGTQLSVL.

The chain uses TRBV30 and TRBJ1-6; D is uncertain. V was cut by 4 bases and J by 6 bases, with 13 bases left in between. The CDR3 sequence is 14 residues long. The germline gives CDR1 GTSNPN, CDR2 SVGIG (reference sequence). CDR3 sequence (DNA): TGTGCCTGGACCCGGGGAGATACTAATTCACCCCTCCACTTT. It translates to CAWTRGDTNSPLHF. Combining the CDR3 with reference TRBV30 and TRBJ1-6 gives the whole variable domain SQTIHQWPATLVQPVGSPLSLECTVEGTSNPNLYWYRQAAGRGLQLLFYSVGIGQISSEVPQNLSASRPQDRQFILSSKKLLLSDSGFYLCAWTRGDTNSPLHFGNGTRLTVT.

According to its frequency, this clone is medium-sized. The V gene is TRBV19, the J gene TRBJ1-1, with TRBD1 matching over 8 bases. There are 14 residues in the CDR3. The trim removed 6 bases at V and 10 bases at J, leaving 13 bases unmatched. CDR1 LNHDA and CDR2 SQIVND come from the germline V gene (reference sequence). The CDR3 spells CASSRDRTKPAAFF. The CDR3 coding sequence is TGTGCCAGTAGCCGGGACAGGACAAAGCCGGCAGCTTTCTTT.

This chain links TRBV25-1 with TRBJ2-1; the match to TRBD2 covers 8 bases. This CDR3 contains 15 residues. The V gene end was trimmed by 3 bases and the J gene end by 3 bases; junction bases not matched to a gene: 4. Looked up from germline, CDR1 is MGHDK and CDR2 is SYGVNS. For the CDR3, the DNA is TGTGCCAGCAGTGATCAGCGGGGGATCTACAATGAGCAGTTCTTC. Translated, it gives CASSDQRGIYNEQFF.

The chain links TRBV7-3 to TRBJ2-1; no clear D gene. Per the germline V gene, CDR1 is SGHTA and CDR2 is FQGTGA. The CDR3 extends over 12 amino acids. Trimming took off 2 bases at V and 6 bases at J, with 5 bases between the two ends. CDR3 in DNA: TGTGCCAGCAGCTTATCTCCCAATGAGCAGTTCTTC. Its translation is CASSLSPNEQFF.

Concerning this clone: A read error may produce the germline difference seen at one junction end. The V call is TRBV6-1, the J call TRBJ1-1; D might be TRBD1 (5 bases). From germline, CDR1 is MNHNS and CDR2 SASEGT. The CDR3 consists of 14 residues. Written as DNA, the CDR3 is TGTGCCAGCAGTGAAAGCAGGGCCAACACTGAAGATTTCTTT. Translated: CASSESRANTEDFF.

The V gene is TRBV6-1, the J gene TRBJ2-7; D may be TRBD1 (7 bases). Germline-derived CDR1 and CDR2 are MNHNS and SASEGT. There are 14 residues in the CDR3. The V gene lost 3 bases and the J gene lost 0 bases, with 9 bases spanning the gap. CDR3: CASSERDSSYEQYF. The DNA of the CDR3 is TGTGCCAGCAGTGAGCGGGACAGCTCCTACGAGCAGTACTTC.

V and J are TRBV6-1 and TRBJ2-7; 9 nucleotides match TRBD1. Germline loops: CDR1 MNHNS, CDR2 SASEGT. V shed 7 bases, J shed 8 bases, and the junction held 12 bases outside the gene matches. CDR3 length equals 14 residues. The CDR3 spells CASTPSGTGYQQYF. DNA of the CDR3: TGTGCCAGCACTCCCTCCGGGACAGGGTACCAGCAGTACTTC.

The chain combines TRBV5-1 with TRBJ1-2, with 10 bases fitting TRBD1. The CDR3 sequence is 14 residues long. V was clipped by 4 bases and J by 7 bases; unmatched bases: 7. The V gene's germline CDR1 is SGHRS and CDR2 YFSETQ. CDR3 DNA: TGCGCCAGCAGCGGAGACAGGGGGCAAGGTGGCTACACCTTC. Protein product: CASSGDRGQGGYTF.

CDR3 DNA: TGTGCCAGCAGCCCTAGCGGGGATAGTCAAGAGACCCAGTACTTC. As protein: CASSPSGDSQETQYF. V gene TRBV9 combines with J gene TRBJ2-5, with 9 positions matching TRBD2. Germline CDR1 SGDLS, CDR2 YYNGEE. The CDR3 runs 15 residues. Trimming at V came to 4 bases and at J to 2 bases, leaving 6 bases not matched to a gene.